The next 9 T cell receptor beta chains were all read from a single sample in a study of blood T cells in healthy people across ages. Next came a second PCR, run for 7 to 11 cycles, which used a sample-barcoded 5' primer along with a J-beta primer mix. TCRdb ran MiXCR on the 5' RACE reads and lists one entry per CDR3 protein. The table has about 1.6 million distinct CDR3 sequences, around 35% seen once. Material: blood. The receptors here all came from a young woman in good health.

The DNA for the CDR3 is TGCGCCAGCAGCCATATGATAGGGGGACAGGGGGCGATCGGCTACACCTTC. Translated: CASSHMIGGQGAIGYTF. The chain employs TRBV4-1 and TRBJ1-2; the match to TRBD1 covers 12 bases. The germline CDR1 and CDR2 sequences are MGHRA and YSYEKL. After removal of 3 bases from V and 8 bases from J, the junction contained 13 bases not matched to a gene. The CDR3 runs to 17 residues.

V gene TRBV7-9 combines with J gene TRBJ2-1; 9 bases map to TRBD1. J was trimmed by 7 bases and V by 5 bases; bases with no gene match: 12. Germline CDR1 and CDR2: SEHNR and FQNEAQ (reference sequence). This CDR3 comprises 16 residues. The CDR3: CASSPNPGQGKNEQFF. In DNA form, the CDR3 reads TGTGCCAGCAGCCCTAACCCGGGACAGGGTAAAAATGAGCAGTTCTTC.

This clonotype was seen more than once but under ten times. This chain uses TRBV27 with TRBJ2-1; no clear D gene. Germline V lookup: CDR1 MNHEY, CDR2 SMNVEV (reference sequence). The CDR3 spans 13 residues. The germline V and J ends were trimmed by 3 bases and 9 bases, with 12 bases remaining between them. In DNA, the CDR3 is TGTGCCAGCAGTTTCCGGGCCCTGGGTGAGCAGTTCTTC. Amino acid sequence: CASSFRALGEQFF.

CDR3 region: CSVRQGRNAGELFF. The CDR3 coding sequence is TGCAGCGTCCGACAGGGGCGTAACGCCGGGGAGCTGTTTTTT. The chain couples TRBV29-1 to TRBJ2-2; 8 nucleotides line up with TRBD1. Germline V gives CDR1 SQVTM, CDR2 ANQGSEA. The CDR3 loop spans 14 amino acids. V lost 6 bases to trimming and J lost 6 bases; unmatched junction nucleotides: 9.

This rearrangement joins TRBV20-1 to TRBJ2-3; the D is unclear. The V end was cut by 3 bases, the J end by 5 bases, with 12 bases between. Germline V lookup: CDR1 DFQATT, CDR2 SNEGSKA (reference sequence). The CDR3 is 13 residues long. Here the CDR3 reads CSARAWTVDTQYF. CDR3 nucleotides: TGCAGTGCTAGGGCCTGGACGGTAGATACGCAGTATTTT.

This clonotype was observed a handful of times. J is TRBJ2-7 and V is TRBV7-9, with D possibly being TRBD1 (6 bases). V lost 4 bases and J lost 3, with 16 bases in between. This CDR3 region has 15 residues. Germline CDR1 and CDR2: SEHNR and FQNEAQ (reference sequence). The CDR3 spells CASSSAQGRIYEQYF. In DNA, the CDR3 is TGTGCCAGCAGCTCGGCCCAGGGGCGCATCTACGAGCAGTACTTC.

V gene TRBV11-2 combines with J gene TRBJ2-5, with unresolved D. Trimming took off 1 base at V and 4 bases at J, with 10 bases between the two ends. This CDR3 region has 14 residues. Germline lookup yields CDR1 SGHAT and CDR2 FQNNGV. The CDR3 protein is CASSLVPLGETQYF. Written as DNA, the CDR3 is TGTGCCAGCAGCTTAGTACCTTTGGGAGAGACCCAGTACTTC.

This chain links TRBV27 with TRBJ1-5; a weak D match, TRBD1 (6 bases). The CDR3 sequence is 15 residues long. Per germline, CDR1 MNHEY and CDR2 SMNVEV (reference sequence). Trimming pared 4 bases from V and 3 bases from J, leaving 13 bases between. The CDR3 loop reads CASSSVDRLNQPQHF. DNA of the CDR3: TGTGCCAGCAGTTCAGTCGACAGGCTCAATCAGCCCCAGCATTTT.

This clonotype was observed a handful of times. The CDR3 DNA is TGTGCCAGCAGGGGGTCTGGGGGACGCGGCAATGAGCAGTTCTTC. Amino acid sequence: CASRGSGGRGNEQFF. The chain is built from TRBV27 and TRBJ2-1; D tentatively fits TRBD1 or TRBD2 (5 bases each). Looked up from germline, CDR1 is MNHEY and CDR2 is SMNVEV (reference sequence). The CDR3 length is 15 residues. Trimming left V 6 bases short and J 6 bases short, with 18 bases between.